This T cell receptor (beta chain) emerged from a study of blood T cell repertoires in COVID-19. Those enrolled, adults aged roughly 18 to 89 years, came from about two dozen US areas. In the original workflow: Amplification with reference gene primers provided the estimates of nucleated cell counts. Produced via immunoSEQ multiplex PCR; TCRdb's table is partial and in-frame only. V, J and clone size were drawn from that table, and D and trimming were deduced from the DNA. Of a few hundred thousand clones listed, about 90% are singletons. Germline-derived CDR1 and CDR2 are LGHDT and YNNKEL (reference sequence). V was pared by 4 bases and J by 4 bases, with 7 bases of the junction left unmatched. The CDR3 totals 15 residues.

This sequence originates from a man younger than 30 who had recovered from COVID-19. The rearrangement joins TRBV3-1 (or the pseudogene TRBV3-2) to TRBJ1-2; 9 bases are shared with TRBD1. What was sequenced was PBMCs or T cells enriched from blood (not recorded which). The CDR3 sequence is CASSLRTGGGYGYTF. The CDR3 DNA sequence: TGTGCCAGCAGCCTTAGAACAGGGGGCGGCTATGGCTACACCTTC.